This passage covers 20 T cell receptor beta chains from one sample sequenced in a study of T cells expressing NK-cell markers. From its re-call of the 5' RACE reads, TCRdb lists each CDR3 protein once, without DNA. The table lists 400,000 to 550,000 distinct CDR3 sequences. The sample comprised blood T cells: a sorted CD56 or NKG2C T cell subset, CD4+ or CD8+ T cells, or bulk PBMC T cells (not recorded which). All receptors derive from a woman between 18 and 70 years old in good health.

The chain recombines TRBV5-4 with TRBJ2-7; the TCRdb D gene call, TRBD1, has no DNA to confirm it. There are 12 residues in the CDR3. Germline V gene data show CDR1 as SGHNT and CDR2 as YYREEE (reference sequence). The CDR3 sequence is CASSLDGGPQYF. Complete variable domain (other parts from reference TRBV5-4 and TRBJ2-7): ETGVTQSPTHLIKTRGQQVTLRCSSQSGHNTVSWYQQALGQGPQFIFQYYREEENGRGNFPPRFSGLQFPNYSSELNVNALELDDSALYLCASSLDGGPQYFGPGTRLTVT.

The J gene is TRBJ2-5, the V gene TRBV4-3; the TCRdb call, TRBD2, lacks DNA for checking. The germline CDR1 and CDR2 sequences are LGHNA and YSLEER. This CDR3 contains 16 residues. The CDR3: CASSQRDSGGAETQYF.

V gene TRBV5-4 combines with J gene TRBJ1-1; checking the TCRdb D call of TRBD1 is not possible without DNA. The germline CDR1 and CDR2 sequences are SGHNT and YYREEE (reference sequence). The CDR3 totals 12 residues. CDR3 region: CASSSLTGFAFF.

The gene calls are TRBV7-9 and TRBJ1-2; the TRBD1 assignment by TCRdb is unverifiable without DNA. From germline, CDR1 is SEHNR and CDR2 FQNEAQ (reference sequence). The CDR3 sequence is 14 residues long. The CDR3 here is CASSLDVGTDGYTF.

This rearrangement joins TRBV7-2 to TRBJ2-2; the D call from TCRdb, TRBD2, cannot be confirmed without DNA. CDR1 and CDR2 (germline): SGHTA, FQGNSA. This CDR3 is built from 14 residues. CDR3 sequence: CASSSISGTGELFF.

The V call is TRBV29-1, the J call TRBJ1-1; TCRdb's D call, TRBD1, is unchecked because there is no DNA. Per germline, CDR1 SQVTM and CDR2 ANQGSEA. The CDR3 is made up of 15 amino acids. CDR3 in amino acids: CSVADQATVNTEAFF.

V gene TRBV20-1 combines with J gene TRBJ2-3; as DNA is missing, the TRBD2 call by TCRdb cannot be tested. Germline CDR1 and CDR2: DFQATT and SNEGSKA (reference sequence). The CDR3 runs to 19 residues. CDR3 protein: CSARPLAGGPLKESDTQYF.

The chain employs TRBV7-9 and TRBJ2-2; TCRdb's assignment of TRBD2 cannot be checked, as there is no DNA. Per germline, CDR1 SEHNR and CDR2 FQNEAQ (reference sequence). The CDR3 covers 17 residues. The CDR3 is CASSFSRLAGETGELFF.

The CDR3 loop is CATSTQGRGNTIYF. V gene TRBV12-3 or TRBV12-4 combines with J gene TRBJ1-3. The CDR3 spans 14 residues.

The chain joins TRBV18 to TRBJ2-2. The CDR3 runs to 14 residues. Germline-derived CDR1 and CDR2 are KGHSH and LQKENI. The CDR3 here is CASSLTKDTGELFF. Filled out from reference TRBV18 and TRBJ2-2, the complete variable domain reads NAGVMQNPRHLVRRRGQEARLRCSPMKGHSHVYWYRQLPEEGLKFMVYLQKENIIDESGMPKERFSAEFPKEGPSILRIQQVVRGDSAAYFCASSLTKDTGELFFGEGSRLTVL.

The genes are TRBV11-2 and TRBJ2-3; there is no DNA to check the TCRdb D call of TRBD2. The germline V gene has CDR1 SGHAT and CDR2 FQNNGV. The CDR3 totals 18 residues. The CDR3 is CASSSRTSGGKSTDTQYF.

The chain uses TRBV4-3 and TRBJ1-2; the D call from TCRdb, TRBD1, cannot be confirmed without DNA. The CDR3 is 13 residues long. Germline-derived CDR1 and CDR2 are LGHNA and YSLEER. The CDR3 reads CASSQDMGTGYTF.

V usage is TRBV20-1 and J usage is TRBJ1-3. The germline CDR1 and CDR2 sequences are DFQATT and SNEGSKA (reference sequence). This CDR3 has 13 amino acids. CDR3 loop: CSARAEAGNTIYF.

V gene TRBV24-1 combines with J gene TRBJ1-5; TCRdb's assignment of TRBD1 cannot be checked, as there is no DNA. CDR1 is KGHDR and CDR2 is SFDVKD in the germline V gene. This CDR3 has 17 amino acids. The CDR3 protein is CATSGEPDRVGGQPQHF.

The chain is built from TRBV4-3 and TRBJ2-1; TCRdb reports TRBD2, a call that lacks DNA to check it against. Germline V gives CDR1 LGHNA, CDR2 YSLEER. The CDR3 spans 16 residues. The CDR3 spells CASSRMTSGGGNEQFF.

The chain combines TRBV6-1 with TRBJ1-2; TCRdb lists TRBD1, though no DNA is available to test this call. CDR3 length: 16 residues. Per germline, CDR1 MNHNS and CDR2 SASEGT. The CDR3 loop is CASSPATFRGPYGYTF.

This rearrangement joins TRBV27 to TRBJ1-2; TCRdb's D call, TRBD1, is unchecked because there is no DNA. CDR1 MNHEY and CDR2 SMNVEV come from the germline V gene (reference sequence). The CDR3 runs to 14 residues. The CDR3 loop is CASSSRGTYYGYTF.

The rearrangement uses TRBV5-6 and TRBJ2-3; TCRdb picks TRBD1, but there is no DNA to check that call. The CDR3 is 16 residues long. CDR1 and CDR2 from the germline V gene are SGHDT and YYEEEE. CDR3: CASSSPGQGGADTQYF.

The chain joins TRBV6-2 or TRBV6-3 to TRBJ1-5; TCRdb calls TRBD1, which cannot be checked without DNA. Germline V CDR1 and CDR2: MNHEY, SVGEGT. The CDR3 has 15 residues. The CDR3: CASSPIWGSLQPQHF.

This chain connects TRBV7-9 to TRBJ2-7. This CDR3 is built from 14 residues. Germline assignment: CDR1 SEHNR and CDR2 FQNEAQ (reference sequence). CDR3: CASSSDRKSYEQYF.